The 10 T cell receptor beta chains given below trace back to one sample, sequenced in a study of blood T cell repertoires in COVID-19. Here immunoSEQ multiplex PCR was the method, and the copy in TCRdb shows in-frame clones only, minus some. Of about 89,000 clones in the sample, around three quarters were seen once. Sequences were obtained from peripheral blood. The origin of the receptors is a woman of 80 years or more with acute or convalescent COVID-19.

DNA of the CDR3: TGCGCCAGCAGCCCCATTTCGGGGACAGGGGGCGTCGGCACTGAAGCTTTCTTT. Protein product: CASSPISGTGGVGTEAFF. This chain links TRBV5-1 with TRBJ1-1; 12 bases fit TRBD1. Germline lookup yields CDR1 SGHRS and CDR2 YFSETQ. This CDR3 is built from 18 residues. V was pared by 4 bases and J by 4 bases, with 14 bases of the junction left unmatched.

The V gene is TRBV29-1, the J gene TRBJ1-4, with D hard to call. V was pared by 6 bases and J by 0 bases, with 14 bases between. The CDR3 is 15 amino acids. The germline V gene has CDR1 SQVTM and CDR2 ANQGSEA. The DNA for the CDR3 is TGCAGCGTGGGGTCGGGGAGTGCAACTAATGAAAAACTGTTTTTT. Encoded protein: CSVGSGSATNEKLFF.

The chain recombines TRBV7-7 with TRBJ2-7, with 12 nucleotides matching TRBD2. The J segment lost 5 bases and the V segment lost 5 bases, leaving 7 bases of the junction unmatched. In germline, CDR1 is SSHAT, CDR2 FNYEAQ (reference sequence). The CDR3 contains 15 residues. CDR3 sequence (DNA): TGTGCCAGCAGCCCTACTAGCGGGAGGATGAACGAGCAGTACTTC. Its translation is CASSPTSGRMNEQYF.

The chain uses TRBV11-2 and TRBJ1-2, with D perhaps TRBD1 (6 bases). This CDR3 region has 14 residues. Germline-derived CDR1 and CDR2 are SGHAT and FQNNGV. Trimming removed 4 bases at V and 4 bases at J, with 13 bases between. The CDR3 sequence: CASSSNRARYGYTF. The CDR3 DNA reads TGTGCCAGCAGCTCGAACAGGGCTCGCTATGGCTACACCTTC.

The chain is built from TRBV2 and TRBJ2-7; TRBD2 aligns across 10 bases. The germline V gene encodes CDR1 SNHLY and CDR2 FYNNEI. The CDR3 spans 15 residues. J was trimmed by 0 bases and V by 8 bases; bases with no gene match: 7. The CDR3 reads CASAYPSGSSYEQYF. As DNA, the CDR3 is TGTGCCAGCGCCTACCCTAGCGGGAGCTCCTACGAGCAGTACTTC.

The rearrangement joins TRBV11-3 to TRBJ2-7, with a possible D match to TRBD1 (5 bases). V lost 2 bases, J lost 2 bases, and 10 bases lay in between. CDR3 size: 14 residues. CDR1 SGHNT and CDR2 YENEEA come from the germline V gene. CDR3 nucleotide sequence: TGTGCCAGCAGCTTAAACAGGATGACCTACGAGCAGTACTTC. This codes for CASSLNRMTYEQYF.

This chain links TRBV5-5 with TRBJ1-5, with 7 bases aligning to TRBD1. V lost 3 bases and J lost 3; bases outside the gene matches: 3. Germline V lookup: CDR1 SGHKS, CDR2 YYEKEE (reference sequence). The length of the CDR3 is 14 residues. CDR3 residues: CASSSGQTNQPQHF. The CDR3 DNA reads TGTGCCAGCAGCTCGGGACAGACCAATCAGCCCCAGCATTTT.

CDR3 region: CASSLNRGSGANVLTF. CDR3 DNA: TGTGCCAGCAGCTTAAACAGGGGGTCTGGGGCCAACGTCCTGACTTTC. The rearrangement uses TRBV7-3 and TRBJ2-6, with 8 bases identical to TRBD1. Germline V gene sequence: CDR1 SGHTA, CDR2 FQGTGA. Germline trimming cut 1 base from V and 1 base from J; bases unmatched to any gene: 0. CDR3 length equals 16 residues.

The chain employs TRBV5-4 and TRBJ2-1; 10 bases fit TRBD1. The ends lost 3 bases at V and 6 bases at J; junction bases unmatched: 3. CDR1 SGHNT and CDR2 YYREEE come from the germline V gene (reference sequence). The CDR3 extends over 14 amino acids. DNA of the CDR3: TGTGCCAGCAGCTCGCGGACAGGGGGCAATGAGCAGTTCTTC. This translates into CASSSRTGGNEQFF.

The V call is TRBV5-1, the J call TRBJ2-3; 12 bases fit TRBD1. CDR3 size: 17 residues. J was trimmed by 2 bases and V by 7 bases; bases with no gene match: 11. The germline gives CDR1 SGHRS, CDR2 YFSETQ. CDR3 protein: CASGTGQGAATTDTQYF. CDR3 nucleotides: TGCGCCAGCGGGACGGGACAGGGGGCAGCAACCACAGATACGCAGTATTTT. Full variable domain (rest looked up from reference TRBV5-1 and TRBJ2-3): KAGVTQTPRYLIKTRGQQVTLSCSPISGHRSVSWYQQTPGQGLQFLFEYFSETQRNKGNFPGRFSGRQFSNSRSEMNVSTLELGDSALYLCASGTGQGAATTDTQYFGPGTRLTVL.